This T cell receptor beta chain was profiled in a study of blood T cell repertoires in COVID-19. The protocol was immunoSEQ multiplex PCR, while the TCRdb copy is restricted to in-frame clones and leaves out a portion. This sample has around 130,000 clones, with roughly 80% found just once. Germline trimming cut 3 bases from V and 0 bases from J; bases unmatched to any gene: 8. The CDR3 is 16 residues long. The V gene's germline CDR1 is LNHNV and CDR2 YYDKDF (reference sequence). This chain connects TRBV15 to TRBJ2-7; 7 positions match TRBD1. The TCR sequence derives from a human donor in a cohort sampled during active COVID-19. The sequencing sample was made of peripheral blood. The CDR3 spells CATSRGNRGSSYEQYF. In DNA, the CDR3 is TGTGCCACCAGCAGGGGAAACAGGGGTAGCTCCTACGAGCAGTACTTC.